This T cell receptor beta chain appears in the sequencing data of a study of CD8 T cells in ankylosing spondylitis. The study's findings and limits: Reactive arthritis synovial fluid and blood were previously reported to contain some motif variants.

Trimming left V 3 bases short and J 0 bases short, with 11 bases between. Germline V gene data show CDR1 as SEHNR and CDR2 as FQNEAQ (reference sequence). CDR3 length: 15 residues. Using its own MiXCR run on the 5' RACE reads, TCRdb lists one record per CDR3 protein. The sample has about 200,000 distinct CDR3 sequences; roughly 13% are singletons. This clonotype was observed a handful of times. The antigen remains unidentified. The sequencing input was blood, either unsorted or a sorted T cell fraction (not recorded which). The genes are TRBV7-9 and TRBJ1-1, with D perhaps TRBD1 (5 bases). The TCR comes from a male donor with ankylosing spondylitis or in good health (not recorded which). CDR3 nucleotides: TGTGCCAGCAGCTTGGGACCGGGGATGAACACTGAAGCTTTCTTT. Translation gives CASSLGPGMNTEAFF.